The 7 T cell receptor beta chains below were found in one sample sequenced in a study of shared clonotypes between healthy human individuals. TCRdb keeps only in-frame clones here, not all; method: immunoSEQ multiplex PCR. The data contain under 1,100,000 clones, around 78% of them seen just once; the ten biggest clones take up more than 0.55%. The sample was memory CD4+ T cells from PBMCs. Subset defined: CD45RA-negative fraction. These TCRs come from a man aged 18 to 35 in good health. Some clones in this sample may be carry-over from other donors' samples.

V is TRBV5-1 and J is TRBJ2-5, with D perhaps given as TRBD1 or TRBD2 (5 bases each). CDR1 is SGHRS, CDR2 YFSETQ, per germline. This CDR3 has 14 amino acids. Between the trimmed V and J ends, which lost 0 bases and 5 bases, there was a span of 11 bases. The CDR3, as DNA: TGCGCCAGCAGCTTGGGTTTGGGGGTTGAGACCCAGTACTTC. It specifies CASSLGLGVETQYF.

This clone was seen once. V and J are TRBV28 and TRBJ2-3, with 15 bases that match TRBD2. CDR1 and CDR2 (germline): MDHEN, SYDVKM. Trimming cost V 6 bases and J 4 bases; bases outside gene matches: 20. The CDR3 has 21 amino acids. The CDR3 loop is CASSLLPRTSGRASRSDTQYF. The DNA for the CDR3 is TGTGCCAGCAGCTTGTTGCCCCGGACTAGCGGGAGGGCATCTAGATCAGATACGCAGTATTTT.

This clone has just a few counts. The chain links TRBV7-2 to TRBJ1-2; 8 bases agree with TRBD1. V trimming: 0 bases; J trimming: 8 bases; junction bases outside the gene matches: 8. Looked up from germline, CDR1 is SGHTA and CDR2 is FQGNSA. The CDR3 covers 15 residues. The CDR3 region is CASSLARQGAVGYTF. CDR3 in DNA: TGTGCCAGCAGCTTAGCTCGGCAGGGGGCAGTCGGCTACACCTTC.

The rearrangement uses TRBV11-1 and TRBJ1-1; 7 nucleotides line up with TRBD1. Germline V CDR1 and CDR2: SGHAT, FQDESV (reference sequence). J gave up 0 bases and V 2 bases, and 3 bases lay outside the gene matches. The CDR3 has 15 residues. In DNA form, the CDR3 reads TGTGCCAGCAGCTTACCGGGACAGATGAACACTGAAGCTTTCTTT. Its protein is CASSLPGQMNTEAFF.

This clone has a single count. The identical CDR3 is also encoded by other nucleotide sequences in the sample. This chain uses TRBV5-1 with TRBJ2-3; D is ambiguous. CDR1 is SGHRS, CDR2 YFSETQ, per germline. The germline V and J ends were trimmed by 0 bases and 5 bases, with 7 bases remaining between them. The length of the CDR3 is 13 residues. This CDR3 reads CASSLEGVDTQYF. The CDR3 DNA follows: TGCGCCAGCAGCTTGGAGGGTGTAGATACGCAGTATTTT.

The rearrangement links TRBV10-1 to TRBJ2-3; D gene ambiguous. Germline V gives CDR1 WNHNN, CDR2 SYGVQD (reference sequence). The CDR3 consists of 11 residues. V lost 8 bases to trimming and J lost 6 bases, with 9 bases between them. CDR3 in amino acids: CASPRPDTQYF. The CDR3 DNA is TGCGCCAGCCCCCGCCCCGATACGCAGTATTTT.

CDR3 loop: CASSPTSGIWNEQFF. The CDR3 DNA follows: TGTGCCAGCAGCCCGACTAGCGGGATTTGGAATGAGCAGTTCTTC. The chain employs TRBV7-2 and TRBJ2-1; 11 nucleotides align to TRBD2. With V trimmed by 5 bases and J by 7 bases, 7 bases remained unmatched. Germline CDR1 reads SGHTA; CDR2 reads FQGNSA. The CDR3 extends over 15 amino acids.